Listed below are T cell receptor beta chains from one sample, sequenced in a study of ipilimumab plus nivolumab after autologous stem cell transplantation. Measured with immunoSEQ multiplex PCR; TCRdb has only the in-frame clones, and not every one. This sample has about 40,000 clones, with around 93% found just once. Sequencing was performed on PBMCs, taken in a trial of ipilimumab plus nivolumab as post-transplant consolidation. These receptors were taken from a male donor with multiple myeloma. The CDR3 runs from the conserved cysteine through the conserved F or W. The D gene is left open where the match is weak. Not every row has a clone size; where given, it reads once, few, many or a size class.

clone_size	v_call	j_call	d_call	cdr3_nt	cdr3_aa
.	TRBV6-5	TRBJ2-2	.	TGTGCCAGCAGTTGGGTACGACTAAACACCGGGGAGCTGTTTTTT	CASSWVRLNTGELFF
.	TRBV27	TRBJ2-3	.	TGTGCCAGCAGTTCCGCGGACACAGATACGCAGTATTTT	CASSSADTDTQYF
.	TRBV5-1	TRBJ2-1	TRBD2	TGCGCCAGCAGCTTGGTGGGACTACCATTCTTC	CASSLVGLPFF
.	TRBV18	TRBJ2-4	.	TGTGCCAGCTCACCACTCAGGGACAAGGGAACCAAAAACATTCAGTACTTC	CASSPLRDKGTKNIQYF
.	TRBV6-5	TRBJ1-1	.	TGTGCCAGCAGTCCTCCTCAGGGATATGGCACTGAAGCTTTCTTT	CASSPPQGYGTEAFF
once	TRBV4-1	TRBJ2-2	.	TGCGCCAGCAGCCACAATGGGGCCGGGGAGCTGTTTTTT	CASSHNGAGELFF
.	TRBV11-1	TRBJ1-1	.	TGTGCCAGCAGCTTAGGGGGTCGGCTTGAAGCTTTCTTT	CASSLGGRLEAFF
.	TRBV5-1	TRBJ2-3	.	TGCGCCAGCAGCTTTAGCACAGATACGCAGTATTTT	CASSFSTDTQYF
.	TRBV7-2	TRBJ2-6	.	TGTGCCAGCAGCTTAGAGGGTACTAGCTCTGGGGCCAACGTCCTGACTTTC	CASSLEGTSSGANVLTF
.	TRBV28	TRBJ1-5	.	TGTGCCAGCAGTCTAGGTTGGAGGGCTCAGCCCCAGCATTTT	CASSLGWRAQPQHF
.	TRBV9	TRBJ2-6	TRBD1	TGTGCCAGCAGCGCCCGGGACAGAAGAAGCTCTGGGGCCAACGTCCTGACTTTC	CASSARDRRSSGANVLTF
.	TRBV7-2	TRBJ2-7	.	TGTGCCAGCAGCTTAAACTACGAGCAGTACTTC	CASSLNYEQYF
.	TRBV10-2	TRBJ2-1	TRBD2	TGCGCCAGCAGTGCCGTAGCGGGGGCCCACAATGAGCAGTTCTTC	CASSAVAGAHNEQFF
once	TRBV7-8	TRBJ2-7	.	TGTGCCAGCAGCTTAGTGCAGGGAGGAGGGGAGCAGTACTTC	CASSLVQGGGEQYF
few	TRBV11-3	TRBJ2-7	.	TGTGCCAGCGAGCGGGTGGGGTACTACGAGCAGTACTTC	CASERVGYYEQYF
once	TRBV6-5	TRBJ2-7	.	TGTGCCAGCAGTTCTTACCGGGACTTAGACTACGAGCAGTACTTC	CASSSYRDLDYEQYF
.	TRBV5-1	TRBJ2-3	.	TGCGCCAGCAGCCCTCGAAGGGACTCCAGCACAGATACGCAGTATTTT	CASSPRRDSSTDTQYF
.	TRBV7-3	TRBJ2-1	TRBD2	TGTGCCAGCAGCACGTTTAGCGGGGTGTCCTACAATGAGCAGTTCTTC	CASSTFSGVSYNEQFF
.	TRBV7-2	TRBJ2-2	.	TGTGCCAGCAGCTTAGGGGGGGGCGCCACCGGGGAGCTGTTTTTT	CASSLGGGATGELFF
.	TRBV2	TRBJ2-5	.	TGTGCCAGCAGATCCCTTAGTCTTTACCAAGAAACCCAGTACTTC	CASRSLSLYQETQYF
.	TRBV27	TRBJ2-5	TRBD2	TGTGCCAGCAGTTTATCGATCACTAGCGGGAGGGCCAGAGAGACCCAGTACTTC	CASSLSITSGRARETQYF
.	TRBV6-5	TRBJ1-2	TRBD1	TGTGCCAGCAGTCGGACAGGGAACGCCAACTATGGCTACACCTTC	CASSRTGNANYGYTF
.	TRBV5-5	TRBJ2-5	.	TGTGCCAGCAGCTTGGCTGCCCGGTCCCAAGAGACCCAGTACTTC	CASSLAARSQETQYF
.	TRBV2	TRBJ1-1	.	TGTGCCAGCAACCTGCTCCAGGGAGCAGAAGCTTTCTTT	CASNLLQGAEAFF
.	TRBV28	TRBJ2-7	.	TGTGCCACCTCCCGCCGGGTATCAACCTCCTACGAGCAGTACTTC	CATSRRVSTSYEQYF
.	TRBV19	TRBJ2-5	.	TGTGCCAGTAGTAGCCGCGGGCCTCAAGAGACCCAGTACTTC	CASSSRGPQETQYF
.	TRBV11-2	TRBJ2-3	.	TGTGCCAGCCGAGCCCCGGGGGATACGCAGTATTTT	CASRAPGDTQYF
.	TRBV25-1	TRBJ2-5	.	TGTGCCAGCAGTCACGGGGCTGTGAAGACCCAGTACTTC	CASSHGAVKTQYF
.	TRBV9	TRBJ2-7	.	TGTGCCAGCAGCGTAGGAGGGGGGGCTCAGGAGCAGTACTTC	CASSVGGGAQEQYF
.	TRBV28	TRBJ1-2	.	TGTGCCAGCAGTCCGCTCTGGGGGAATGCGATGAGCTACACCTTC	CASSPLWGNAMSYTF
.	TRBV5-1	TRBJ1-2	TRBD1	TGCGCCAGCAGCTCGGGACAGGGGTTGAGTGGCTACACCTTC	CASSSGQGLSGYTF
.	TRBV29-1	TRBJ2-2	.	TGCAGCGTTGGATATCCAGGAGCCACCGGGGAGCTGTTTTTT	CSVGYPGATGELFF
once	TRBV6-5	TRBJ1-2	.	TGTGCCAGCAGTTACTCGAGAGGGAACTATGGCTACACCTTC	CASSYSRGNYGYTF
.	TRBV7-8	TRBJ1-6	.	TGTGCCAGCAGCTGGTATAATTCACCCCTCCACTTT	CASSWYNSPLHF
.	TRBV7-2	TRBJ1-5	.	TGTGCCAGCAGTCTGGGGGGGGAGGTCGGTCAGCCCCAGCATTTT	CASSLGGEVGQPQHF
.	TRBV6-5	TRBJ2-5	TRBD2	TGTGCCAGCAGTTTAGAACTAGCGGGGGGGCAAGAGACCCAGTACTTC	CASSLELAGGQETQYF
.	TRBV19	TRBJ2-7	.	TGTGCCAGTAGTATGGGTCAGGACTCCTACGAGCAGTACTTC	CASSMGQDSYEQYF
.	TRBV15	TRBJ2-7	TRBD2	TGTGCCACCAGCAGACCCGGGACTAGCTTCCACGAGCAGTACTTC	CATSRPGTSFHEQYF
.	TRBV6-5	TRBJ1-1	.	TGTGCCAGCAGTTACTCGATTGGCCGGCCGAACACTGAAGCTTTCTTT	CASSYSIGRPNTEAFF
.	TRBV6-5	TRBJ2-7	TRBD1	TGTGCCAGCAGCCGCTCCGGGACAGGGGCCTACGAGCAGTACTTC	CASSRSGTGAYEQYF
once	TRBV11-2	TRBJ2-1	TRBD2	TGTGCCAGCAGCTTAGGACTAGCGGGAGACCCGTTCTTC	CASSLGLAGDPFF
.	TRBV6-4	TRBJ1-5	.	TGTGCCAGCACCAAGCCCGGGGACGGGCCTTGTATCCAGCCCCAGCATTTT	CASTKPGDGPCIQPQHF
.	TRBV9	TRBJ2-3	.	TGTGCCAGCAGCGCTGCGGGGGCCCTACCAGATACGCAGTATTTT	CASSAAGALPDTQYF
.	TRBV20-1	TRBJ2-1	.	TGCAGTGCTAGTCCGGCAAATGAGCAGTTCTTC	CSASPANEQFF
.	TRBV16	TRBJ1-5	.	TGTGCCAGCAGCCAACAGTACAATCAGCCCCAGCATTTT	CASSQQYNQPQHF